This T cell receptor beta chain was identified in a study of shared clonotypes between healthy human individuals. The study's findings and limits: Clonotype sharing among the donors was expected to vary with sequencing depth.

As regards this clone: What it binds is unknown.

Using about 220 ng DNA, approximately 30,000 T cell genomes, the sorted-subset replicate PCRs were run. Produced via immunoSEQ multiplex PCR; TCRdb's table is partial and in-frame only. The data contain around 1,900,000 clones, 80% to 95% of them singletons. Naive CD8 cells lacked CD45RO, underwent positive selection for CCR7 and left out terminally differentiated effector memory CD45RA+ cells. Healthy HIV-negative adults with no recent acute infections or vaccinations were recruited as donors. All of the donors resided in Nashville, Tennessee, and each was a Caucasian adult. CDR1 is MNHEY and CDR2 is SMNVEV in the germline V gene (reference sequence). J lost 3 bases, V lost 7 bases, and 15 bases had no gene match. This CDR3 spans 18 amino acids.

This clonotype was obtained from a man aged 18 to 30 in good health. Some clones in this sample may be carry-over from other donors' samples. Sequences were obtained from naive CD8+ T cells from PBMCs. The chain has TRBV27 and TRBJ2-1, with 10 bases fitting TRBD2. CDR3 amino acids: CASTYLTIAGGHYNEQFF. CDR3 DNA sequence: TGTGCCAGCACATACCTGACGATAGCGGGAGGCCACTACAATGAGCAGTTCTTC.